The 2 T cell receptor beta chains below come from one sample, sequenced in a study of Graves' ophthalmopathy and Graves' hyperthyroidism. RNA transcripts were the template, and TCR beta CDR3 regions were amplified from them. The library came from an HTBI-primed first-round RT-PCR and a second-round multiplex PCR. One entry per CDR3 protein results from TCRdb running MiXCR on the multiplex PCR reads. This sample carries 200,000 to 300,000 distinct CDR3 sequences, 45% to 55% of them seen once, and the ten largest clones take approximately 44%. Sequencing input: peripheral blood. Receptors originate from an adult man with Graves' ophthalmopathy.

In nucleotides, the CDR3 is TGTGCCAGCAGCTTGAGGGATTTGAACTATGGCTACACCTTC. Protein sequence: CASSLRDLNYGYTF. The V call is TRBV5-8, the J call TRBJ1-2, with unresolved D. Trimming pared 1 base from V and 2 bases from J, leaving 9 bases between. The CDR3 spans 14 residues. Germline CDR1 is SGHTS and CDR2 is YDEGEE. The whole variable domain, filled in from reference TRBV5-8 and TRBJ1-2, reads EAGVTQSPTHLIKTRGQQATLRCSPISGHTSVYWYQQALGLGLQFLLWYDEGEERNRGNFPPRFSGRQFPNYSSELNVNALELEDSALYLCASSLRDLNYGYTFGSGTRLTVV.

The V and J genes are TRBV5-1 and TRBJ2-7; 9 bases line up with TRBD2. Germline V gene sequence: CDR1 SGHRS, CDR2 YFSETQ. The CDR3 spans 13 residues. Trimming cost V 2 bases and J 6 bases; bases outside gene matches: 3. The CDR3 sequence: CASSFGTSSEQYF. The CDR3 bases are TGCGCCAGCAGCTTCGGGACTAGCAGCGAGCAGTACTTC.